These 20 T cell receptor beta chains were all obtained from the same sample, sequenced in a study of blood T cell repertoires in COVID-19. TCRdb's copy holds only in-frame clones and misses some; the assay was immunoSEQ multiplex PCR. There are tens of thousands of clones in the sample; roughly 80% occur only once, and approximately 6% lies in the top ten. Material: peripheral blood. These receptors all come from a human donor in a cohort sampled during active or convalescent COVID-19.

This sequence joins TRBV7-3 and TRBJ2-2, with D hard to call. The CDR3 sequence is 13 residues long. In germline, CDR1 is SGHTA, CDR2 FQGTGA. Trimming shortened V by 5 bases and J by 6 bases, and 10 bases separated the two germline ends. The CDR3 sequence is CASSPSVPGELFF. CDR3 DNA sequence: TGTGCCAGCAGCCCCTCGGTCCCCGGGGAGCTGTTTTTT.

The chain is built from TRBV29-1 and TRBJ2-7; a possible D gene is TRBD1 (6 bases). The germline V and J ends were trimmed by 2 bases and 2 bases, with 13 bases remaining between them. CDR3 length: 14 amino acids. Looked up from germline, CDR1 is SQVTM and CDR2 is ANQGSEA. CDR3 nucleotides: TGCAGCGTTGAAATTCAGGGGACACCCTACGAGCAGTACTTC. It codes for CSVEIQGTPYEQYF.

This sequence joins TRBV4-3 and TRBJ2-1, with 7 bases fitting TRBD2. The CDR3 is 15 residues long. CDR1 LGHNA and CDR2 YSLEER come from the germline V gene. The V segment lost 3 bases and the J segment 1 base; nucleotides outside the gene matches: 3. The CDR3: CASSQSGASYNEQFF. The CDR3 region has the DNA TGCGCCAGCAGCCAGAGCGGGGCGTCCTACAATGAGCAGTTCTTC.

This clone was recorded a few times. The rearrangement links TRBV18 to TRBJ2-7; possibly TRBD2 for D (5 bases). The V end lost 1 base, the J end lost 5 bases, and 9 bases lay between the germline ends. Germline assignment: CDR1 KGHSH and CDR2 LQKENI. The CDR3 covers 13 residues. In nucleotides, the CDR3 is TGTGCCAGCTCACCACGCATCGGGGACGAGCAGTACTTC. Encoded protein: CASSPRIGDEQYF.

The chain is built from TRBV7-3 and TRBJ1-2; no firm D call. V lost 1 base and J lost 8, with 17 bases in between. The CDR3 consists of 15 residues. Germline V lookup: CDR1 SGHTA, CDR2 FQGTGA. The CDR3 protein is CASSLRGDLAPGYTF. In nucleotides, the CDR3 is TGTGCCAGCAGCTTAAGGGGAGACTTGGCGCCGGGCTACACCTTC.

The chain carries TRBV19 and TRBJ1-2, with 7 bases aligning to TRBD1. The CDR3 length is 19 residues. The germline gives CDR1 LNHDA, CDR2 SQIVND (reference sequence). V lost 1 base, J lost 0 bases, and 14 bases stayed unmatched. The CDR3 DNA follows: TGTGCCAGTAGTATAGCCGGGACAGAGTGGCCCACAGCTAACTATGGCTACACCTTC. Its protein is CASSIAGTEWPTANYGYTF.

The chain uses TRBV6-5 and TRBJ1-2, with D unresolved. The CDR3 runs 14 residues. CDR1 is MNHEY, CDR2 SVGAGI, per germline. The V end lost 2 bases, the J end lost 4 bases, and 11 bases lay between the germline ends. The CDR3 sequence: CASSYAREFYGYTF. CDR3 in DNA: TGTGCCAGCAGTTACGCAAGGGAGTTCTATGGCTACACCTTC.

The chain is built from TRBV18 and TRBJ1-2, with 7 positions matching TRBD1. In germline, CDR1 is KGHSH, CDR2 LQKENI. This CDR3 comprises 14 residues. With 2 bases clipped from V and 7 bases from J, the junction kept 7 bases outside the gene matches. The CDR3 sequence is CASSPGTALVGYTF. CDR3 DNA: TGTGCCAGCTCACCAGGGACAGCGTTGGTTGGCTACACCTTC.

The chain links TRBV2 to TRBJ1-2, with D hard to call. Germline V gene data show CDR1 as SNHLY and CDR2 as FYNNEI. This CDR3 region has 12 residues. The V and J ends lost 5 bases and 4 bases respectively, with 8 bases between them. The DNA for the CDR3 is TGTGCCAGCAGTACCGACATCTATGGCTACACCTTC. This translates into CASSTDIYGYTF. The variable domain in full, completed from reference TRBV2 and TRBJ1-2, reads EPEVTQTPSHQVTQMGQEVILRCVPISNHLYFYWYRQILGQKVEFLVSFYNNEISEKSEIFDDQFSVERPDGSNFTLKIRSTKLEDSAMYFCASSTDIYGYTFGSGTRLTVV.

The genes are TRBV10-3 and TRBJ2-2; D not resolved. This CDR3 is built from 15 residues. Trimming removed 3 bases from V and 2 bases from J, with 10 bases in between. Germline values: CDR1 ENHRY, CDR2 SYGVKD. Here the CDR3 DNA reads TGTGCCATCAGTGAAAACAGCCTCAACACCGGGGAGCTGTTTTTT. Protein: CAISENSLNTGELFF.

In DNA, the CDR3 is TGTGCCAGCAGCTTGGGTCCGGGCAGGGCGGAAGAAAAACTGTTTTTT. Translating gives CASSLGPGRAEEKLFF. The chain recombines TRBV5-6 with TRBJ1-4, with D tentatively TRBD1 (5 bases). The CDR3 sequence is 16 residues long. CDR1 SGHDT and CDR2 YYEEEE come from the germline V gene. V shed 0 bases and J shed 8 bases, with 17 bases lying between them.

This clone showed up just once. The chain recombines TRBV12-3 or TRBV12-4 with TRBJ1-1; D gene uncertain. The CDR3 runs 13 residues. Trimming took off 2 bases at V and 1 base at J, with 5 bases between the two ends. This chain's CDR3 is CASSLQENTEAFF. The DNA of the CDR3 is TGTGCCAGCAGTTTACAGGAGAACACTGAAGCTTTCTTT.

The rearrangement uses TRBV6-1 and TRBJ1-3; 8 bases agree with TRBD1. The CDR3 has 16 residues. Germline trimming cut 0 bases from V and 2 bases from J; bases unmatched to any gene: 3. Germline V gene data show CDR1 as MNHNS and CDR2 as SASEGT. CDR3 sequence reads: CASSEAQGATGNTIYF. In DNA, the CDR3 is TGTGCCAGCAGTGAAGCCCAGGGGGCTACTGGAAACACCATATATTTT.

The chain recombines TRBV7-2 with TRBJ1-5, with 7 bases that match TRBD1. Per the germline V gene, CDR1 is SGHTA and CDR2 is FQGNSA. V trimming: 2 bases; J trimming: 5 bases; junction bases outside the gene matches: 3. There are 14 residues in the CDR3. The CDR3 reads CASSLIGGDQPQHF. CDR3 nucleotides: TGTGCCAGCAGCTTAATAGGGGGCGATCAGCCCCAGCATTTT.

The V call is TRBV4-1, the J call TRBJ2-5; D gene unclear. Trimming stripped 1 base from V and 5 bases from J, with 8 bases between. The germline gives CDR1 MGHRA, CDR2 YSYEKL. The CDR3 totals 13 residues. CDR3 coding DNA: TGCGCCAGCAGCCAAGGAGTGAGGGAGACCCAGTACTTC. The encoded protein is CASSQGVRETQYF.

This clone appeared a few times. The gene calls are TRBV5-4 and TRBJ2-7; D is possibly TRBD1 (6 bases). Trimming took off 3 bases at V and 1 base at J, with 17 bases between the two ends. Per the germline V gene, CDR1 is SGHNT and CDR2 is YYREEE (reference sequence). The CDR3 length is 16 residues. The CDR3 DNA follows: TGTGCCAGCAGCTCGGCCCTAGGGGGTATATCCTACGAGCAGTACTTC. Protein: CASSSALGGISYEQYF.

This chain uses TRBV7-9 with TRBJ1-3; TRBD1 matches 8 bases. The CDR3 runs 17 residues. V gave up 5 bases and J gave up 1 base; unmatched junction bases: 10. CDR1 and CDR2 from the germline V gene are SEHNR and FQNEAQ (reference sequence). The CDR3 reads CASSLAQGGSSGNTIYF. The CDR3 DNA reads TGTGCCAGCAGCCTCGCACAGGGGGGATCGTCTGGAAACACCATATATTTT.

This clone appeared a single time. J is TRBJ2-7 and V is TRBV3-1 (or the pseudogene TRBV3-2), with D perhaps matching TRBD1 (6 bases). Per the germline V gene, CDR1 is LGHDT and CDR2 is YNNKEL (reference sequence). V was pared by 4 bases and J by 4 bases, with 11 bases between. This CDR3 region has 13 residues. CDR3 coding DNA: TGTGCCAGCAGCCTCCGGGACATTTACGAGCAGTACTTC. Its translation: CASSLRDIYEQYF.

This CDR3 reads CASSYLRGGTDTQYF. The DNA of the CDR3 is TGTGCCAGCAGTTACCTGCGGGGAGGCACAGATACGCAGTATTTT. The chain combines TRBV6-2 or TRBV6-3 with TRBJ2-3, with a weak D call TRBD2 (6 bases). CDR1 and CDR2 (germline): MNHEY, SVGEGT. V was cut by 2 bases and J by 1 base, with 10 bases left in between. The CDR3 is 15 residues long.

The V gene is TRBV4-3, the J gene TRBJ1-1; unclear D gene. Germline V gene lookup returns CDR1 LGHNA and CDR2 YSLEER. V dropped 0 bases and J dropped 0 bases, with 5 bases sitting between them. The CDR3 contains 14 residues. The CDR3 loop is CASSQDRVNTEAFF. The CDR3 DNA follows: TGCGCCAGCAGCCAAGATAGAGTGAACACTGAAGCTTTCTTT.